The 10 T cell receptor beta chains listed next were all sequenced from one sample in a study of cytomegalovirus exposure and HLA in healthy donors. Produced via immunoSEQ multiplex PCR; TCRdb's table is partial and in-frame only. The sample has approximately 90,000 clones, approximately 95% seen once. Sequenced: PBMCs. The receptors here all came from a woman in her 30s in good health and CMV-seropositive.

The gene calls are TRBV5-1 and TRBJ1-3; maybe TRBD1 (5 bases). V dropped 4 bases and J dropped 0 bases, with 11 bases sitting between them. This CDR3 is 15 amino acids long. CDR1 is SGHRS and CDR2 is YFSETQ in the germline V gene. Here the CDR3 reads CASSPTASSGNTIYF. The CDR3 bases are TGCGCCAGCAGCCCGACAGCGAGCTCTGGAAACACCATATATTTT.

Only one count was recorded for this clone. The chain carries TRBV5-1 and TRBJ2-3, with D perhaps matching TRBD1 (7 bases). In germline, CDR1 is SGHRS, CDR2 YFSETQ. Trimming removed 4 bases from V and 4 bases from J, with 19 bases in between. The CDR3 contains 16 residues. In DNA form, the CDR3 reads TGCGCCAGCAGCCTATGGACAGGAGGGGCGGCAGATACGCAGTATTTT. Its protein is CASSLWTGGAADTQYF.

This clone was picked up one time. In DNA, the CDR3 is TGTGCCTGGAGCTATCGGGGTCCGGACAGGGGTAACACTGAAGCTTTCTTT. It translates to CAWSYRGPDRGNTEAFF. The rearrangement uses TRBV30 and TRBJ1-1; 9 bases match TRBD1. The CDR3 spans 17 residues. The germline CDR1 and CDR2 sequences are GTSNPN and SVGIG (reference sequence). V dropped 3 bases and J dropped 2; count of bases not matched to a gene: 13.

This clone appeared a single time. CDR3 sequence reads: CASTETRGSGETQYF. As DNA, the CDR3 is TGTGCCAGCACCGAAACTAGGGGGAGTGGGGAGACCCAGTACTTC. This chain connects TRBV5-6 to TRBJ2-5, with D possibly matching TRBD1 (6 bases). There are 15 residues in the CDR3. V was clipped by 6 bases and J by 5 bases, with 20 bases between them. Germline V gene data show CDR1 as SGHDT and CDR2 as YYEEEE. Together with reference TRBV5-6 and TRBJ2-5, the CDR3 gives the full variable domain: DAGVTQSPTHLIKTRGQQVTLRCSPKSGHDTVSWYQQALGQGPQFIFQYYEEEERQRGNFPDRFSGHQFPNYSSELNVNALLLGDSALYLCASTETRGSGETQYFGPGTRLLVL.

The chain carries TRBV11-2 and TRBJ1-1; TRBD1 might be the D (5 bases). The germline CDR1 and CDR2 sequences are SGHAT and FQNNGV. Trimming removed 5 bases from V and 3 bases from J, with 13 bases in between. This CDR3 has 14 residues. The CDR3 sequence: CASSPLGGDTEAFF. As DNA, the CDR3 is TGTGCCAGCAGCCCGCTCGGGGGGGACACTGAAGCTTTCTTT.

V is TRBV29-1 and J is TRBJ1-3; D gene uncertain. Trimming shortened V by 3 bases and J by 7 bases, and 7 bases separated the two germline ends. This CDR3 comprises 11 residues. CDR1 is SQVTM and CDR2 is ANQGSEA in the germline V gene. The CDR3: CSVDVVNTIYF. The CDR3 DNA follows: TGCAGCGTTGACGTTGTTAACACCATATATTTT. The entire variable domain, with the rest obtained from reference TRBV29-1 and TRBJ1-3, is as follows: SAVISQKPSRDICQRGTSLTIQCQVDSQVTMMFWYRQQPGQSLTLIATANQGSEATYESGFVIDKFPISRPNLTFSTLTVSNMSPEDSSIYLCSVDVVNTIYFGEGSWLTVV.

CDR3 sequence: CASRLQPGQGPRPQHF. The CDR3 region has the DNA TGTGCCAGCAGACTCCAACCTGGACAGGGGCCCCGTCCCCAGCATTTT. The chain combines TRBV28 with TRBJ1-5, with 9 bases fitting TRBD1. The CDR3 spans 16 residues. V lost 6 bases and J lost 10; bases outside the gene matches: 16. Germline assignment: CDR1 MDHEN and CDR2 SYDVKM.

The V and J genes are TRBV28 and TRBJ1-1; D is unresolved. Germline V CDR1 and CDR2: MDHEN, SYDVKM. CDR3 length equals 15 residues. Trimming pared 5 bases from V and 0 bases from J, leaving 13 bases between. CDR3 residues: CASSPTERMNTEAFF. CDR3 in DNA: TGTGCCAGCAGTCCCACAGAGAGAATGAACACTGAAGCTTTCTTT.

V gene TRBV11-1 combines with J gene TRBJ2-7, with TRBD2 identical over 7 bases. The length of the CDR3 is 15 residues. The germline gives CDR1 SGHAT, CDR2 FQDESV (reference sequence). V gave up 6 bases and J gave up 5 bases; unmatched junction bases: 13. The CDR3, as DNA: TGTGCCAGCAGTCCTCCTAGCGGCAGACACCACGAGCAGTACTTC. It translates to CASSPPSGRHHEQYF.

The rearrangement joins TRBV29-1 to TRBJ1-2; D may be TRBD1 (5 bases). The CDR3 runs 13 residues. V lost 3 bases, J lost 5 bases, and 13 bases lay in between. Germline CDR1 SQVTM, CDR2 ANQGSEA. CDR3 sequence (DNA): TGCAGCGTTGACGGGGGTGCGGGGTATGGCTACACCTTC. This sequence encodes CSVDGGAGYGYTF.